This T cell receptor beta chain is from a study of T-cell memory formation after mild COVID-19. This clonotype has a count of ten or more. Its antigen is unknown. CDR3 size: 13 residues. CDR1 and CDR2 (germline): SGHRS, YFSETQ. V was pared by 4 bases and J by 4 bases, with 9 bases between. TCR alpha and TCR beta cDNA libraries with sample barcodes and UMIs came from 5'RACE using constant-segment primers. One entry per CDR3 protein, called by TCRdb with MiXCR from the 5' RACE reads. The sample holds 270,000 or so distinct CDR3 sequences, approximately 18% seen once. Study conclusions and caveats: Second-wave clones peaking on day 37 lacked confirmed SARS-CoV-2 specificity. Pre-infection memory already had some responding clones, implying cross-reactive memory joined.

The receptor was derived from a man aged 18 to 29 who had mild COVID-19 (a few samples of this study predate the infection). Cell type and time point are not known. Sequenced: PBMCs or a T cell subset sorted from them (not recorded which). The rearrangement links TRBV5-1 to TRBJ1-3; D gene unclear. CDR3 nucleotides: TGCGCCAGCAGCCGCGACGGGGGAAACACCATATATTTT. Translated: CASSRDGGNTIYF.